The rows below give T cell receptor beta chains drawn from one sample of a study of blood T cells in healthy people across ages. TCRdb re-called the 5' RACE reads through MiXCR, storing one row per CDR3 protein. The profile covers more than 650,000 distinct CDR3 sequences, with roughly 25% appearing a single time and 2.5% to 3.5% taken by the ten largest. This sample also belongs to another study, concerning T cells of mothers and their children.

Sequencing was carried out using blood. Every receptor here comes from a boy aged 5-17 years in good health. Each CDR3 is given with its conserved first and last residue. A D gene is named only where the DNA matches it firmly. Not all rows give a size; the values are once, few, many and, for expanded clones, a class.

J: TRBJ2-7; D: .; size: .; V: TRBV27; DNA: TGTGCCAGCAGTTTATCACAACAGGCCTACGAGCAGTACTTC; CDR3: CASSLSQQAYEQYF
J: TRBJ2-1; D: TRBD2; size: .; V: TRBV10-3; DNA: TGTGCCATCAGTGAGTCAGTCGGGACTAGCTCTGAGGATGAGCAGTTCTTC; CDR3: CAISESVGTSSEDEQFF
J: TRBJ2-1; D: .; size: .; V: TRBV10-3; DNA: TGTGCCATCAGTGCCGGACCGCCGCGCAATGAGCAGTTCTTC; CDR3: CAISAGPPRNEQFF
J: TRBJ2-5; D: TRBD1; size: .; V: TRBV6-1; DNA: TGTGCCAGCAGTCCGGACAGGGTGAGCGAGACCCAGTACTTC; CDR3: CASSPDRVSETQYF
J: TRBJ2-3; D: .; size: .; V: TRBV6-6; DNA: TGTGCCAGCAGTTACTCGAAAGGGGCCCGCACAGATACGCAGTATTTT; CDR3: CASSYSKGARTDTQYF
J: TRBJ2-3; D: .; size: .; V: TRBV28; DNA: TGTGCCAGCACCGCTGCGGCGCGAGCTAGCACAGATACGCAGTATTTT; CDR3: CASTAAARASTDTQYF
J: TRBJ1-5; D: .; size: many; V: TRBV29-1; DNA: TGCAGCGTGAGGTGCCGGCAGCCCCAGCATTTT; CDR3: CSVRCRQPQHF
J: TRBJ2-3; D: .; size: .; V: TRBV28; DNA: TGTGCCAGCAGTCCTTCGGACAGAGACACAGATACGCAGTATTTT; CDR3: CASSPSDRDTDTQYF
J: TRBJ1-2; D: .; size: few; V: TRBV12-3/TRBV12-4; DNA: TGTGCCAGCAGTCCTAGGACGGGAAATAATAACTATGGCTACACCTTC; CDR3: CASSPRTGNNNYGYTF
J: TRBJ2-5; D: .; size: few; V: TRBV2; DNA: TGTGCCAGCAGTGGAGAACTAGAGACCCAGTACTTC; CDR3: CASSGELETQYF
J: TRBJ1-1; D: .; size: .; V: TRBV10-3; DNA: TGTGCCATCAGTGTTATTGGGGACACTGAAGCTTTCTTT; CDR3: CAISVIGDTEAFF
J: TRBJ2-3; D: TRBD2; size: .; V: TRBV5-1; DNA: TGCGCCAGCAGACTAGCGTCTAGCACAGATACGCAGTATTTT; CDR3: CASRLASSTDTQYF
J: TRBJ1-3; D: .; size: .; V: TRBV9; DNA: TGTGCCAGCAGCTCAGCGGGACTGGGACTTGGAAACACCAAATATTTT; CDR3: CASSSAGLGLGNTKYF
J: TRBJ2-7; D: TRBD1; size: few; V: TRBV20-1; DNA: TGCAGTGCTAGCCCAGGGACAGGCTACGAGCAGTACTTC; CDR3: CSASPGTGYEQYF
J: TRBJ2-5; D: .; size: .; V: TRBV5-1; DNA: TGCGCCAGCAGCTTGAGCGGAGACACCCAAGAGACCCAGTACTTC; CDR3: CASSLSGDTQETQYF
J: TRBJ2-7; D: .; size: .; V: TRBV13; DNA: TGTGCCAGCAGCTTAATCGGGGCTGGTGTACGCGAGCAGTACTTC; CDR3: CASSLIGAGVREQYF
J: TRBJ2-1; D: .; size: many; V: TRBV19; DNA: TGTGCCAGTAGTATCATTCTAGCTCAGAATGAGCAGTTCTTC; CDR3: CASSIILAQNEQFF
J: TRBJ2-2; D: .; size: few; V: TRBV28; DNA: TGTGCCAGCAGGGGGGCTTCCAACACCGGGGAGCTGTTTTTT; CDR3: CASRGASNTGELFF
J: TRBJ2-5; D: .; size: few; V: TRBV3-1; DNA: TGTGCCAGCAGCCAAGATCTTGGGGGGCTCCCAGAGACCCAGTACTTC; CDR3: CASSQDLGGLPETQYF
J: TRBJ2-1; D: .; size: few; V: TRBV12-3/TRBV12-4; DNA: TGTGCCAGCACCTCCTCCCAACTGGGGGGGCAGTTCTTC; CDR3: CASTSSQLGGQFF
J: TRBJ1-5; D: .; size: few; V: TRBV27; DNA: TGTGCCAGCAGTTTGGACAGACAAAGCAATCAGCCCCAGCATTTT; CDR3: CASSLDRQSNQPQHF
J: TRBJ2-5; D: .; size: .; V: TRBV6-5; DNA: TGTGCCAGCAGTTACATGCGAGGACTGGGGGACTACCAAGAGACCCAGTACTTC; CDR3: CASSYMRGLGDYQETQYF
J: TRBJ2-7; D: TRBD1; size: .; V: TRBV9; DNA: TGTGCCAGCAGCCTTACCATCGACAGGGGTAACGAGCAGTACTTC; CDR3: CASSLTIDRGNEQYF
J: TRBJ1-5; D: .; size: .; V: TRBV6-2/TRBV6-3; DNA: TGTGCCAGCAGTTACTCGACAGGCGGAGGTAGCAATCAGCCCCAGCATTTT; CDR3: CASSYSTGGGSNQPQHF
J: TRBJ2-7; D: .; size: many; V: TRBV9; DNA: TGTGCCAGCAGCGTAGAGGGCGGGGAAGGGTTCGAGCAGTACTTC; CDR3: CASSVEGGEGFEQYF
J: TRBJ1-1; D: .; size: .; V: TRBV28; DNA: TGTGCCAGCAGTCCACCATTGGGGGGGGATCACGCGTCTTTCTTT; CDR3: CASSPPLGGDHASFF
J: TRBJ2-4; D: TRBD2; size: few; V: TRBV12-3/TRBV12-4; DNA: TGTGCCAGCAGCCCCGGGACTAGCAGACTAAACATTCAGTACTTC; CDR3: CASSPGTSRLNIQYF
J: TRBJ1-6; D: .; size: few; V: TRBV5-1; DNA: TGCGCCAGCAGCTTAAGAGAGAGCTCCTATAATTCACCCCTCCACTTT; CDR3: CASSLRESSYNSPLHF
J: TRBJ2-1; D: TRBD2; size: once; V: TRBV6-5; DNA: TGTGCCAGCAGTTACTGGCTTCGGGGCGGGGGCAATGAGCAGTTCTTC; CDR3: CASSYWLRGGGNEQFF
J: TRBJ2-7; D: .; size: few; V: TRBV10-1; DNA: TGCGCCAGCAGTGATCCGCGGGCCCCCTACGAGCAGTACTTC; CDR3: CASSDPRAPYEQYF
J: TRBJ2-2; D: .; size: .; V: TRBV24-1; DNA: TGTGCCACCAGTGACCTTACAGACACCGGGGAGCTGTTTTTT; CDR3: CATSDLTDTGELFF
J: TRBJ2-7; D: .; size: .; V: TRBV28; DNA: TGTGCCAGCAGTACCTCACCTGGGGACGAGCAGTACTTC; CDR3: CASSTSPGDEQYF
J: TRBJ2-7; D: .; size: few; V: TRBV29-1; DNA: TGCAGCGTTGGACGGAGCGCCTACGAGCAGTACTTC; CDR3: CSVGRSAYEQYF
J: TRBJ2-7; D: .; size: few; V: TRBV14; DNA: TGTGCCAGCAGTCGAAGAGGCACATCCCACGAGCAGTACTTC; CDR3: CASSRRGTSHEQYF
J: TRBJ2-2; D: TRBD1; size: .; V: TRBV12-3/TRBV12-4; DNA: TGTGCCAGCAGTTCGGGACAGGGGCCCGGGGAGCTGTTTTTT; CDR3: CASSSGQGPGELFF
J: TRBJ1-1; D: .; size: .; V: TRBV12-3/TRBV12-4; DNA: TGTGCCAGCACCGGTTGGGGGACTGAAGCTTTCTTT; CDR3: CASTGWGTEAFF
J: TRBJ2-3; D: TRBD2; size: .; V: TRBV4-1; DNA: TGCGCCAGCAGCCAAACAGCGGGGAGCACAGATACGCAGTATTTT; CDR3: CASSQTAGSTDTQYF
J: TRBJ2-7; D: .; size: .; V: TRBV12-3/TRBV12-4; DNA: TGTGCCAGCAGTTTAGCAACAGGGCGGTACGAGCAGTACTTC; CDR3: CASSLATGRYEQYF
J: TRBJ2-7; D: .; size: few; V: TRBV28; DNA: TGTGCCAGCACCGGCAGTGTGTGGCCAAGAGCCGACTTC; CDR3: CASTGSVWPRADF
J: TRBJ1-3; D: TRBD1; size: few; V: TRBV30; DNA: TGTGCCTGGAGTGACCCCGGGACAGCTGGAAACACCATATATTTT; CDR3: CAWSDPGTAGNTIYF
J: TRBJ2-7; D: .; size: few; V: TRBV4-2; DNA: TGTGCCAGCAGCCAAGATAGTGCTAGCAATCGTAACGAGCAGTACTTC; CDR3: CASSQDSASNRNEQYF
J: TRBJ2-1; D: .; size: .; V: TRBV15; DNA: TGTGCCACCAGCAGAGATAGTATTGAGCAGTTCTTC; CDR3: CATSRDSIEQFF